These 23 T cell receptor beta chains were sequenced from one sample in a study of T cell repertoires in cytomegalovirus infection. TCRdb itself ran the reads through MiXCR, one entry per CDR3 protein. Of about 490,000 distinct CDR3 sequences listed, about 11% are singletons. Sequencing input: PBMCs. These receptors all come from a human donor in good health (CMV status not recorded). Some clones in this sample may be carry-over from other donors' samples.

In its sample, this clonotype was seen many times. The J gene is TRBJ1-1, the V gene TRBV7-8; unclear D gene. The V gene lost 2 bases and the J gene lost 0 bases, with 13 bases spanning the gap. The CDR3 totals 16 residues. Germline V lookup: CDR1 SGHVS, CDR2 FQNEAQ. Here the CDR3 reads CASSLKASGMNTEAFF. The CDR3 DNA reads as TGTGCCAGCAGCTTAAAGGCCTCTGGAATGAACACTGAAGCTTTCTTT.

The V gene is TRBV12-3 or TRBV12-4, the J gene TRBJ2-7, with 8 nucleotides matching TRBD1. V trimming: 5 bases; J trimming: 5 bases; junction bases outside the gene matches: 11. The CDR3 length is 15 residues. The CDR3 loop reads CASSPWTGRVDEQYF. The CDR3 DNA is TGTGCCAGCAGTCCCTGGACAGGGCGGGTTGACGAGCAGTACTTC.

This clonotype was counted at least ten times. This sequence joins TRBV12-3 or TRBV12-4 and TRBJ2-7, with TRBD1 matching over 7 bases. The CDR3 runs 13 residues. After removal of 6 bases from V and 2 bases from J, the junction contained 4 bases not matched to a gene. Here the CDR3 reads CASRRTGPYEQYF. Here the CDR3 DNA reads TGTGCCAGCAGACGGACAGGCCCCTACGAGCAGTACTTC.

This clonotype came up many times. The V gene is TRBV10-3, the J gene TRBJ1-6; TRBD1 matches 9 bases. V lost 0 bases to trimming and J lost 7 bases; unmatched junction nucleotides: 1. CDR1 and CDR2 (germline): ENHRY, SYGVKD. CDR3 length: 15 amino acids. Here the CDR3 reads CAISESDRGNSPLHF. The CDR3 nucleotides read TGTGCCATCAGTGAGTCGGACAGGGGAAATTCACCCCTCCACTTT.

The gene calls are TRBV5-6 and TRBJ2-3; possibly TRBD1 for D (6 bases). The V gene's germline CDR1 is SGHDT and CDR2 YYEEEE. There are 15 residues in the CDR3. Trimming pared 4 bases from V and 2 bases from J, leaving 14 bases between. In DNA, the CDR3 is TGTGCCAGCAGCGCGGACAGAGAGTTCACAGATACGCAGTATTTT. It translates to CASSADREFTDTQYF.

This clonotype was counted many times. V is TRBV10-3 and J is TRBJ2-1, with D possibly matching TRBD2 (7 bases). V lost 10 bases, J lost 3 bases, and 25 bases lay in between. CDR3 length: 17 amino acids. Germline V CDR1 and CDR2: ENHRY, SYGVKD. The CDR3 region is CATKGGGRDPNYNEQFF. The CDR3 coding sequence is TGTGCCACCAAAGGGGGGGGGCGGGACCCGAACTACAATGAGCAGTTCTTC.

This clonotype occurred many times. The genes are TRBV27 and TRBJ2-1; 11 bases are a match to TRBD2. V shed 9 bases and J 1 base; nucleotides not matched to a gene: 11. The length of the CDR3 is 17 residues. Germline V gene lookup returns CDR1 MNHEY and CDR2 SMNVEV (reference sequence). The CDR3 region is CASLAGGLGPSYNEQFF. DNA of the CDR3: TGTGCCAGTCTAGCGGGAGGCCTTGGGCCGTCCTACAATGAGCAGTTCTTC.

This clonotype was detected many times. The rearrangement joins TRBV12-3 or TRBV12-4 to TRBJ2-7; D ambiguous. The CDR3 loop spans 15 amino acids. Trimming removed 3 bases from V and 0 bases from J, with 12 bases in between. The CDR3 region is CASSFGQTDSYEQYF. The CDR3 DNA reads TGTGCCAGCAGTTTTGGGCAGACTGACTCCTACGAGCAGTACTTC.

The chain recombines TRBV20-1 with TRBJ1-6, with D perhaps matching TRBD1 (6 bases). The CDR3 is 14 residues long. The ends were cut back, 3 bases at V and 6 bases at J, with 12 bases in the middle. Germline lookup yields CDR1 DFQATT and CDR2 SNEGSKA (reference sequence). This CDR3 is CSARTGTSNSPLHF. The CDR3, as DNA: TGCAGTGCTAGGACCGGGACAAGTAATTCACCCCTCCACTTT.

This clonotype showed up many times. CDR3 sequence reads: CATSDGRYNEQFF. CDR3 bases: TGTGCCACCAGTGACGGGAGGTACAATGAGCAGTTCTTC. V usage is TRBV24-1 and J usage is TRBJ2-1; 7 bases map to TRBD2. Germline-derived CDR1 and CDR2 are KGHDR and SFDVKD. This CDR3 spans 13 amino acids. With V trimmed by 4 bases and J by 4 bases, 0 bases remained unmatched.

This clonotype occurred many times. The gene calls are TRBV7-8 and TRBJ1-2; possibly TRBD1 for D (5 bases). Germline-derived CDR1 and CDR2 are SGHVS and FQNEAQ. The CDR3 loop spans 16 amino acids. Trimming took off 5 bases at V and 4 bases at J, with 20 bases between the two ends. CDR3 region: CASSALAEGRGYGYTF. The CDR3 nucleotides are TGTGCCAGCAGCGCGCTGGCTGAGGGGCGCGGCTATGGCTACACCTTC. Looking up the rest from reference TRBV7-8 and TRBJ1-2 gives the full variable domain: GAGVSQSPRYKVAKRGQDVALRCDPISGHVSLFWYQQALGQGPEFLTYFQNEAQLDKSGLPSDRFFAERPEGSVSTLKIQRTQQEDSAVYLCASSALAEGRGYGYTFGSGTRLTVV.

V usage is TRBV13 and J usage is TRBJ1-1; D not certain. This CDR3 contains 13 residues. Germline values: CDR1 PRHDT, CDR2 FYEKMQ (reference sequence). V dropped 4 bases and J dropped 0 bases, with 6 bases sitting between them. CDR3 sequence (DNA): TGTGCCAGCAGCTCGTACCTGAACACTGAAGCTTTCTTT. Translation: CASSSYLNTEAFF.

This clonotype has a count of ten or more. This rearrangement joins TRBV12-3 or TRBV12-4 to TRBJ1-5, with 7 bases matching TRBD1. V shed 5 bases and J 6 bases; nucleotides not matched to a gene: 10. CDR3 length: 15 amino acids. The CDR3 loop is CASSQGGQRGQPQHF. The DNA for the CDR3 is TGTGCCAGCAGTCAAGGGGGACAGCGAGGTCAGCCCCAGCATTTT.

This clonotype was seen ten or more times. The rearrangement joins TRBV5-4 to TRBJ2-1, with D unresolved. Germline loops: CDR1 SGHNT, CDR2 YYREEE (reference sequence). The CDR3 has 14 residues. V lost 1 base and J 5 bases, leaving 10 bases between the germline ends. CDR3 DNA: TGTGCCAGCAGCTTGTGGCGGAGTAACAATGAGCAGTTCTTC. Protein product: CASSLWRSNNEQFF. The variable domain in full, completed from reference TRBV5-4 and TRBJ2-1, reads ETGVTQSPTHLIKTRGQQVTLRCSSQSGHNTVSWYQQALGQGPQFIFQYYREEENGRGNFPPRFSGLQFPNYSSELNVNALELDDSALYLCASSLWRSNNEQFFGPGTRLTVL.

This clonotype turned up a few times. The chain carries TRBV18 and TRBJ2-3, with D unclear. CDR1 is KGHSH, CDR2 LQKENI, per germline. The CDR3 covers 13 residues. With 2 bases removed from V and 4 bases from J, the gap between germline ends came to 7 bases. The CDR3 DNA follows: TGTGCCAGCTCACCAAGCACAGCAGATACGCAGTATTTT. Protein sequence: CASSPSTADTQYF. The entire variable domain, with the rest obtained from reference TRBV18 and TRBJ2-3, is as follows: NAGVMQNPRHLVRRRGQEARLRCSPMKGHSHVYWYRQLPEEGLKFMVYLQKENIIDESGMPKERFSAEFPKEGPSILRIQQVVRGDSAAYFCASSPSTADTQYFGPGTRLTVL.

This clonotype showed up many times. The V call is TRBV4-1, the J call TRBJ1-6, with D possibly being TRBD1 (6 bases). The CDR3 is 15 amino acids. The germline gives CDR1 MGHRA, CDR2 YSYEKL. V lost 4 bases and J 5 bases, leaving 12 bases between the germline ends. In DNA, the CDR3 is TGCGCCAGCAGCCCCGGGAGGGGGAATAATTCACCCCTCCACTTT. Residues: CASSPGRGNNSPLHF.

This clonotype came up a few times. The chain recombines TRBV20-1 with TRBJ1-1; D is uncertain. V was pared by 5 bases and J by 5 bases, with 15 bases between. The germline CDR1 and CDR2 sequences are DFQATT and SNEGSKA (reference sequence). There are 13 residues in the CDR3. CDR3 in amino acids: CSAGRGTRTEAFF. DNA of the CDR3: TGCAGTGCTGGTAGAGGTACTAGGACTGAAGCTTTCTTT.

This clonotype was found many times. The chain links TRBV4-2 to TRBJ1-2, with 7 bases that match TRBD1. V lost 0 bases, J lost 7 bases, and 14 bases stayed unmatched. CDR1 LGHNA and CDR2 YNFKEQ come from the germline V gene. The CDR3 is made up of 17 amino acids. The CDR3 protein is CASSQDQGRGGSGGYTF. In DNA form, the CDR3 reads TGTGCCAGCAGCCAAGATCAAGGACGAGGGGGCTCGGGTGGCTACACCTTC.

This clonotype was recorded many times. For the CDR3, the DNA is TGTGCCAGCAGGGACCCGGGGAATAGTCCTGAAGCTTTCTTT. Amino acid sequence: CASRDPGNSPEAFF. V is TRBV6-1 and J is TRBJ1-1, with D uncertain. Germline V gene sequence: CDR1 MNHNS, CDR2 SASEGT. The CDR3 has 14 residues. Trimming pared 6 bases from V and 6 bases from J, leaving 17 bases between.

CDR3 in amino acids: CSVEQEAAEAFF. In DNA form, the CDR3 reads TGCAGCGTTGAGCAGGAAGCAGCTGAAGCTTTCTTT. J is TRBJ1-1 and V is TRBV29-1; no reliable D call. V was clipped by 3 bases and J by 6 bases, with 11 bases between them. Looked up from germline, CDR1 is SQVTM and CDR2 is ANQGSEA. The CDR3 loop spans 12 amino acids.

V gene TRBV19 combines with J gene TRBJ2-2, with 7 nucleotides matching TRBD2. Germline-derived CDR1 and CDR2 are LNHDA and SQIVND (reference sequence). The CDR3 spans 14 residues. Trimming cost V 8 bases and J 6 bases; bases outside gene matches: 9. CDR3 residues: CASDGGSVAGELFF. As DNA, the CDR3 is TGTGCCAGTGACGGGGGGAGTGTCGCCGGGGAGCTGTTTTTT.

The genes are TRBV20-1 and TRBJ1-6, with a tentative D call TRBD1 (5 bases). This CDR3 comprises 15 residues. Per the germline V gene, CDR1 is DFQATT and CDR2 is SNEGSKA (reference sequence). Trimming took off 2 bases at V and 4 bases at J, with 12 bases between the two ends. The CDR3 bases are TGCAGTGCTAGATCCGGGACGGGTTATAATTCACCCCTCCACTTT. Encoded protein: CSARSGTGYNSPLHF.

This clonotype was found many times. This chain links TRBV10-3 with TRBJ2-1; 8 nucleotides line up with TRBD1. The CDR3 spans 19 residues. Germline V CDR1 and CDR2: ENHRY, SYGVKD. Losses at the gene ends were 5 bases for V and 3 bases for J; bases not matched to a gene: 18. This CDR3 is CAISPRTGWTADHYNEQFF. The CDR3 DNA reads as TGTGCCATCAGTCCCCGGACAGGGTGGACGGCGGACCACTACAATGAGCAGTTCTTC.